The rows below give T cell receptor beta chains drawn from one sample of a study of OX40 agonist ivuxolimab in advanced cancers. Libraries were prepared by immunoSEQ multiplex PCR; TCRdb keeps only in-frame clonotypes and omits some of them. The sample yields roughly 65,000 clones, over 60% seen once. The sequences come from CD4+ or CD8+ T cells sorted from blood, collected in a trial of the OX40 agonist ivuxolimab. The source of these receptors is an adult with an advanced solid tumor such as melanoma, head and neck, liver or kidney cancer. CDR3s include the opening cysteine and the closing phenylalanine or tryptophan. Each record gives: CDR3 DNA, CDR3 protein, clone size, J gene, D gene, V gene. A D gene is named only where the DNA matches it firmly. Not all rows give a size; the values are once, few, many and, for expanded clones, a class.

DNA: TGTGCCAGCAGCCTGGGGTCGCCAAAGACCCAGTACTTC
CDR3: CASSLGSPKTQYF
size: few
J: TRBJ2-5
D: NA
V: TRBV28

DNA: TGCGCCAGCAGCTTGTGGGGGGACACCGGGGAGCTGTTTTTT
CDR3: CASSLWGDTGELFF
size: NA
J: TRBJ2-2
D: NA
V: TRBV5-1

DNA: TGTGCCAGCAGCCAAGCGACAGGAAACTATGGCTACACCTTC
CDR3: CASSQATGNYGYTF
size: NA
J: TRBJ1-2
D: NA
V: TRBV4-2

DNA: TGTGCCAGCAGCTTGAGTTCAAGGGCCGACACCGGGGAGCTGTTTTTT
CDR3: CASSLSSRADTGELFF
size: NA
J: TRBJ2-2
D: NA
V: TRBV5-5

DNA: TGTGCCAGCAGTTACGGCAGCCTGAACACTGAAGCTTTCTTT
CDR3: CASSYGSLNTEAFF
size: medium-sized
J: TRBJ1-1
D: NA
V: TRBV6-5

DNA: TGTGCCAGCAGTGGGCGGGATAACTATGGCTACACCTTC
CDR3: CASSGRDNYGYTF
size: NA
J: TRBJ1-2
D: NA
V: TRBV6-1

DNA: TGTGCCTGGATTTCAACTAGCGGGCTGATCGGGGAGCTGTTTTTT
CDR3: CAWISTSGLIGELFF
size: NA
J: TRBJ2-2
D: TRBD2
V: TRBV30

DNA: TGTGCCAGCAGTCCCAGGGGGGCCCCAACAGATACGCAGTATTTT
CDR3: CASSPRGAPTDTQYF
size: NA
J: TRBJ2-3
D: NA
V: TRBV27

DNA: TGCGCCAGCAGCTATGGGGACACCCCTGGCACCGGGGAGCTGTTTTTT
CDR3: CASSYGDTPGTGELFF
size: once
J: TRBJ2-2
D: NA
V: TRBV5-1

DNA: TGCGCCAGCAGCTTGGAAGCCGTCCCCTACGAGCAGTACTTC
CDR3: CASSLEAVPYEQYF
size: few
J: TRBJ2-7
D: NA
V: TRBV5-1

DNA: TGTGCCAGCAGTCTGGACAGAGGATTTTATGGCTACACCTTC
CDR3: CASSLDRGFYGYTF
size: NA
J: TRBJ1-2
D: NA
V: TRBV5-6

DNA: TGCGCCAGCACGGGGAAGATGAACACTGAAGCTTTCTTT
CDR3: CASTGKMNTEAFF
size: NA
J: TRBJ1-1
D: NA
V: TRBV10-1

DNA: TGTGCCAGCAGCTTCAGTGGGACAGGGGGCTACGAGCAGTACTTC
CDR3: CASSFSGTGGYEQYF
size: NA
J: TRBJ2-7
D: TRBD1
V: TRBV11-2

DNA: TGTGCCAGCAGTGAACTAGCGGGGACCTACAATGAGCAGTTCTTC
CDR3: CASSELAGTYNEQFF
size: NA
J: TRBJ2-1
D: TRBD2
V: TRBV2

DNA: TGTGCCAGCAGTTACGGGGGCCAACAAGAGACCCAGTACTTC
CDR3: CASSYGGQQETQYF
size: NA
J: TRBJ2-5
D: NA
V: TRBV6-6

DNA: TGTGCCAGCAGTTACTCTCGGAGTCAAGAGACCCAGTACTTC
CDR3: CASSYSRSQETQYF
size: few
J: TRBJ2-5
D: NA
V: TRBV6-6

DNA: TGTGCCAGCAGCTTACCTTTAATTTCTGACAACGTCCTGACTTTC
CDR3: CASSLPLISDNVLTF
size: few
J: TRBJ2-6
D: NA
V: TRBV7-9

DNA: TGTGCCAGCAGCCCCGGGGGGACTCGGGGGGTTGATGAGCAGTTCTTC
CDR3: CASSPGGTRGVDEQFF
size: NA
J: TRBJ2-1
D: TRBD2
V: TRBV10-3